These T cell receptor beta chains were read from a single sample in a study of shared T cell receptors in the human thymus. Using immunoSEQ multiplex PCR, the repertoire was profiled, and TCRdb retains in-frame clones only, with some absent. The repertoire holds under 850,000 clones, with around 87% as singletons. The sample also formed part of further work on human thymus T cells.

The source material was thymocytes. These receptors originate from a boy in the first two years of life with a congenital heart defect. The CDR3 runs from the conserved cysteine through the conserved F or W. Each record gives: CDR3 protein, CDR3 DNA, J gene, clone size, V gene, D gene. D genes are given only for firm matches. Size tells how often a clone was seen (once, few, many) or the class of an expanded clone, and some rows leave it out.

CDR3aa: CASSSTGAPPTGGYTF
CDR3nt: TGTGCCAGCAGCTCGACAGGGGCTCCTCCGACGGGCGGCTACACCTTC
j_gene: TRBJ1-2
abundance: .
v_gene: TRBV5-8
d_gene: TRBD1

CDR3aa: CASSRPQNTQYF
CDR3nt: TGTGCCAGCAGCCGCCCACAAAATACGCAGTATTTT
j_gene: TRBJ2-3
abundance: .
v_gene: TRBV7-9
d_gene: .

CDR3aa: CASSFRGAVQRPDTQYF
CDR3nt: TGCGCCAGCAGCTTTCGGGGAGCGGTCCAGAGACCAGATACGCAGTATTTT
j_gene: TRBJ2-3
abundance: .
v_gene: TRBV5-1
d_gene: .

CDR3aa: CASSQVQGKGQVRTEAFF
CDR3nt: TGCGCCAGCAGCCAAGTACAGGGTAAGGGACAGGTTAGGACTGAAGCTTTCTTT
j_gene: TRBJ1-1
abundance: .
v_gene: TRBV4-3
d_gene: TRBD1

CDR3aa: CASSRTGLLAGDGETQYF
CDR3nt: TGTGCCAGCTCACGGACAGGGCTACTAGCGGGAGACGGGGAGACCCAGTACTTC
j_gene: TRBJ2-5
abundance: .
v_gene: TRBV18
d_gene: TRBD2

CDR3aa: CAWSRRHLNTEAFF
CDR3nt: TGTGCCTGGAGTCGACGACACCTGAACACTGAAGCTTTCTTT
j_gene: TRBJ1-1
abundance: .
v_gene: TRBV30
d_gene: .

CDR3aa: CASSLGGTGANVLTF
CDR3nt: TGTGCCAGCAGTTTAGGGGGGACTGGGGCCAACGTCCTGACTTTC
j_gene: TRBJ2-6
abundance: .
v_gene: TRBV27
d_gene: .

CDR3aa: CASSSGTSGVTDTQYF
CDR3nt: TGCGCCAGCAGCTCCGGGACTAGCGGCGTCACAGATACGCAGTATTTT
j_gene: TRBJ2-3
abundance: .
v_gene: TRBV5-1
d_gene: TRBD2

CDR3aa: CASSQEGGADGYTF
CDR3nt: TGCGCCAGCAGCCAAGAAGGAGGTGCGGATGGCTACACCTTC
j_gene: TRBJ1-2
abundance: .
v_gene: TRBV4-1
d_gene: .

CDR3aa: CASSPGSRAEKLFF
CDR3nt: TGCGCCAGCAGCCCGGGGAGTAGGGCAGAAAAACTGTTTTTT
j_gene: TRBJ1-4
abundance: .
v_gene: TRBV4-3
d_gene: .

CDR3aa: CASSFEGHSVYEQYF
CDR3nt: TGTGCCAGCAGCTTCGAGGGACACTCCGTCTACGAGCAGTACTTC
j_gene: TRBJ2-7
abundance: .
v_gene: TRBV7-2
d_gene: .

CDR3aa: CTSSRAAGFF
CDR3nt: TGCACTAGTTCCCGGGCCGCGGGGTTCTTC
j_gene: TRBJ2-1
abundance: once
v_gene: TRBV20-1
d_gene: .

CDR3aa: CASSLYEAGGGSNQPQHF
CDR3nt: TGTGCCAGCAGCCTTTATGAGGCCGGGGGAGGGAGCAATCAGCCCCAGCATTTT
j_gene: TRBJ1-5
abundance: .
v_gene: TRBV7-6
d_gene: .

CDR3aa: CASSSGLAGSYNEQFF
CDR3nt: TGTGCCAGCAGCTCAGGACTAGCGGGCTCCTACAATGAGCAGTTCTTC
j_gene: TRBJ2-1
abundance: .
v_gene: TRBV14
d_gene: TRBD2

CDR3aa: CASSREYRDRGLEQYF
CDR3nt: TGTGCCAGCAGCAGAGAATACCGGGACAGGGGGCTCGAGCAGTACTTC
j_gene: TRBJ2-7
abundance: few
v_gene: TRBV5-8
d_gene: TRBD1

CDR3aa: CASSLGAGGPAKNIQYF
CDR3nt: TGCGCCAGCAGCTTGGGTGCGGGAGGGCCGGCCAAAAACATTCAGTACTTC
j_gene: TRBJ2-4
abundance: .
v_gene: TRBV5-1
d_gene: TRBD2

CDR3aa: CASSPGTLYEQYF
CDR3nt: TGTGCCAGCTCACCGGGGACACTCTACGAGCAGTACTTC
j_gene: TRBJ2-7
abundance: .
v_gene: TRBV18
d_gene: .

CDR3aa: CASSLVSPLAGYNEQFF
CDR3nt: TGTGCCAGCAGCTTAGTCTCTCCGTTAGCGGGCTACAATGAGCAGTTCTTC
j_gene: TRBJ2-1
abundance: once
v_gene: TRBV7-2
d_gene: TRBD2

CDR3aa: CASSSPVSYEQYF
CDR3nt: TGTGCCAGCAGCTCCCCAGTCTCCTACGAGCAGTACTTC
j_gene: TRBJ2-7
abundance: .
v_gene: TRBV12-1
d_gene: .

CDR3aa: CASSPWTGPVSTDTGELFF
CDR3nt: TGTGCCAGTAGTCCGTGGACAGGGCCCGTGAGTACGGACACCGGGGAGCTGTTTTTT
j_gene: TRBJ2-2
abundance: .
v_gene: TRBV19
d_gene: TRBD1

CDR3aa: CASSLAPTGGLAVTQETQYF
CDR3nt: TGTGCCAGCAGCTTAGCCCCGACAGGGGGACTAGCGGTTACACAAGAGACCCAGTACTTC
j_gene: TRBJ2-5
abundance: .
v_gene: TRBV7-2
d_gene: TRBD2

CDR3aa: CATAGTEETQYF
CDR3nt: TGTGCCACAGCCGGGACAGAAGAGACCCAGTACTTC
j_gene: TRBJ2-5
abundance: .
v_gene: TRBV15
d_gene: TRBD1

CDR3aa: CAWSKREGASF
CDR3nt: TGTGCCTGGTCGAAGCGGGAGGGTGCCAGTTTC
j_gene: TRBJ2-7
abundance: .
v_gene: TRBV30
d_gene: TRBD2

CDR3aa: CASSARDRASAGVLHEQYF
CDR3nt: TGTGCCAGCAGTGCCCGGGACAGGGCGTCAGCGGGAGTCCTGCACGAGCAGTACTTC
j_gene: TRBJ2-7
abundance: .
v_gene: TRBV27
d_gene: .

CDR3aa: CASSQEPGLTGEQYF
CDR3nt: TGTGCCAGCAGCCAAGAACCGGGACTTACGGGGGAGCAGTACTTC
j_gene: TRBJ2-7
abundance: .
v_gene: TRBV4-2
d_gene: .

CDR3aa: CASSLGNRGRSAGANVLTF
CDR3nt: TGTGCCAGCTCACTGGGAAACAGGGGTCGATCCGCTGGGGCCAACGTCCTGACTTTC
j_gene: TRBJ2-6
abundance: few
v_gene: TRBV18
d_gene: TRBD1

CDR3aa: CASSVVLGGGNSGANVLTF
CDR3nt: TGTGCCAGCAGCGTAGTATTGGGCGGGGGAAACTCTGGGGCCAACGTCCTGACTTTC
j_gene: TRBJ2-6
abundance: .
v_gene: TRBV9
d_gene: TRBD2

CDR3aa: CASSPAPKQFF
CDR3nt: TGTGCCAGCAGCCCCGCGCCAAAGCAGTTCTTC
j_gene: TRBJ2-1
abundance: .
v_gene: TRBV21-1
d_gene: .

CDR3aa: CASSISTGGGSQPQHF
CDR3nt: TGTGCCAGTAGTATTTCCACAGGGGGCGGGAGTCAGCCCCAGCATTTT
j_gene: TRBJ1-5
abundance: .
v_gene: TRBV19
d_gene: TRBD1

CDR3aa: CASSKARVTQAYEQYF
CDR3nt: TGTGCCAGCAGCAAAGCGCGGGTGACCCAGGCCTACGAGCAGTACTTC
j_gene: TRBJ2-7
abundance: .
v_gene: TRBV21-1
d_gene: .

CDR3aa: CASSPNRRNGYGYTF
CDR3nt: TGCGCCAGCAGCCCCAACAGGAGAAACGGGTATGGCTACACCTTC
j_gene: TRBJ1-2
abundance: once
v_gene: TRBV4-3
d_gene: .

CDR3aa: CASSHRTGSFYEQYF
CDR3nt: TGTGCCAGCAGCCACCGGACAGGTTCCTTCTACGAGCAGTACTTC
j_gene: TRBJ2-7
abundance: .
v_gene: TRBV7-9
d_gene: TRBD1

CDR3aa: CASSSAGNTIYF
CDR3nt: TGTGCCAGCTCATCAGCGGGAAACACCATATATTTT
j_gene: TRBJ1-3
abundance: .
v_gene: TRBV18
d_gene: .

CDR3aa: CAWNPGLAGGPESYQFF
CDR3nt: TGTGCCTGGAACCCGGGACTAGCGGGAGGGCCTGAGTCCTATCAGTTCTTC
j_gene: TRBJ2-1
abundance: .
v_gene: TRBV30
d_gene: TRBD2

CDR3aa: CASSLGAKGDRDNEQFF
CDR3nt: TGTGCCAGCAGCTTGGGGGCTAAGGGGGACAGGGACAATGAGCAGTTCTTC
j_gene: TRBJ2-1
abundance: .
v_gene: TRBV5-4
d_gene: TRBD1

CDR3aa: CASSVNWQGNNYGYTF
CDR3nt: TGTGCCAGCAGCGTAAATTGGCAGGGCAATAACTATGGCTACACCTTC
j_gene: TRBJ1-2
abundance: .
v_gene: TRBV9
d_gene: .

CDR3aa: CASNLTQGYTGELFF
CDR3nt: TGTGCCAGCAACTTAACGCAGGGGTACACCGGGGAGCTGTTTTTT
j_gene: TRBJ2-2
abundance: .
v_gene: TRBV13
d_gene: .

CDR3aa: CASSEPGTDSAVLYF
CDR3nt: TGTGCCAGCAGTGAGCCCGGGACTGACAGCGCGGTTTTATACTTC
j_gene: TRBJ2-4
abundance: .
v_gene: TRBV6-4
d_gene: .

CDR3aa: CASSLLSMTSGRRGDTQYF
CDR3nt: TGCGCCAGCAGCCTCTTGTCGATGACTAGCGGGAGAAGAGGTGATACGCAGTATTTT
j_gene: TRBJ2-3
abundance: .
v_gene: TRBV5-1
d_gene: TRBD2

CDR3aa: CASSLVGERTYEQYF
CDR3nt: TGTGCCAGCAGTTTGGTAGGGGAACGAACCTACGAGCAGTACTTC
j_gene: TRBJ2-7
abundance: .
v_gene: TRBV27
d_gene: .

CDR3aa: CASSFIRYRGKAQHF
CDR3nt: TGTGCCAGCAGCTTTATCCGTTACAGGGGGAAAGCCCAGCATTTT
j_gene: TRBJ1-5
abundance: .
v_gene: TRBV7-9
d_gene: TRBD1

CDR3aa: CASSAGQGPYEQYF
CDR3nt: TGTGCCAGCAGTGCGGGACAGGGGCCCTACGAGCAGTACTTC
j_gene: TRBJ2-7
abundance: .
v_gene: TRBV25-1
d_gene: TRBD1